Sequencing of this TCR beta chain was carried out in a study of blood T cell repertoires in COVID-19. Study information: PBMCs, B-cell-depleted T cells, or T cells were the source of the cDNA or gDNA that made up the material.

Trimming pared 9 bases from V and 1 base from J, leaving 13 bases between. CDR3 length: 13 residues. In the authors' methods: The assay estimated nucleated cells by amplifying reference gene primers. Assay used: immunoSEQ multiplex PCR; TCRdb lists only in-frame clones, some missing. D and trimming were read from the DNA, whereas the V and J calls and clone size are those reported in that table. The table includes about 180,000 clones, around 90% detected once. The participants were between roughly 18 and 100 years old and came from some 25 US areas. Two negative PCRs, clearance, or symptom resolution had been documented for recovered Cohort 3 donors.

Material: PBMCs or T cells enriched from blood (not recorded which). V usage is TRBV5-3 and J usage is TRBJ1-1; no reliable D call. TRBV5-3 is classed as an ORF, of uncertain function. The receptor's source is a young woman who had recovered from COVID-19. CDR3 in DNA: TGTGCCACGCACACATCAGAGAACACTGAAGCTTTCTTT. Translation gives CATHTSENTEAFF.